A single sample gave rise to the 19 T cell receptor beta chains below, sequenced in a study of T-cell memory formation after mild COVID-19. Via MiXCR, TCRdb re-called the 5' RACE reads, giving one row per CDR3 protein. The table has hundreds of thousands of distinct CDR3 sequences, around a sixth seen once. Sequenced material: PBMCs or a T cell subset sorted from them (not recorded which). Receptors originate from an adult woman who had mild COVID-19 (a few samples of this study predate the infection). Cell type and time point are not known.

V usage is TRBV12-3 or TRBV12-4 and J usage is TRBJ2-3; D remains unclear. Trimming shortened V by 3 bases and J by 4 bases, and 8 bases separated the two germline ends. This CDR3 contains 13 residues. Here the CDR3 reads CASSFISADTQYF. As DNA, the CDR3 is TGTGCCAGCAGTTTTATCTCCGCAGATACGCAGTATTTT.

The chain joins TRBV7-2 to TRBJ1-4; D gene uncertain. In germline, CDR1 is SGHTA, CDR2 FQGNSA. Trimming pared 7 bases from V and 8 bases from J, leaving 17 bases between. The CDR3 length is 14 residues. The CDR3 region is CASTVSGGEEKLFF. In DNA, the CDR3 is TGTGCCAGCACCGTGAGCGGCGGAGAGGAAAAACTGTTTTTT.

There are a few counts of this clonotype. The chain links TRBV11-3 to TRBJ2-2, with 7 bases aligning to TRBD2. V gave up 0 bases and J gave up 4 bases; unmatched junction bases: 5. This CDR3 has 16 residues. Germline V gives CDR1 SGHNT, CDR2 YENEEA. The CDR3 nucleotides are TGTGCCAGCAGCTTAGAAGGAGGGAGGGGCACCGGGGAGCTGTTTTTT. Encoded protein: CASSLEGGRGTGELFF.

This clonotype has a handful of counts. This sequence joins TRBV7-2 and TRBJ1-2, with unresolved D. The V gene lost 6 bases and the J gene lost 6 bases, with 14 bases spanning the gap. The germline V gene has CDR1 SGHTA and CDR2 FQGNSA. The CDR3 extends over 13 amino acids. The CDR3 coding sequence is TGTGCCAGCAGGCGCCGACCTTGGGATGGCTACACCTTC. It is translated as CASRRRPWDGYTF.

This rearrangement joins TRBV20-1 to TRBJ2-5, with D perhaps matching TRBD1 or TRBD2 (5 bases each). The CDR3 has 15 amino acids. Germline V lookup: CDR1 DFQATT, CDR2 SNEGSKA (reference sequence). Trimming cost V 0 bases and J 5 bases, with 16 bases left between them. The CDR3 spells CSARDMSRGSETQYF. CDR3 coding DNA: TGCAGTGCTAGAGATATGTCCCGGGGCTCGGAGACCCAGTACTTC.

The sample holds a few counts of this clonotype. This sequence joins TRBV4-1 and TRBJ2-7; D is tentatively TRBD1 or TRBD2 (6 bases each). Germline CDR1 and CDR2: MGHRA and YSYEKL. Trimming left V 1 base short and J 0 bases short, with 13 bases between. The CDR3 spans 16 residues. The CDR3 protein is CASSQVPGAISYEQYF. The CDR3 region has the DNA TGCGCCAGCAGCCAAGTACCGGGGGCGATCTCCTACGAGCAGTACTTC.

This clonotype was detected only a few times. The V call is TRBV30, the J call TRBJ2-7, with 9 nucleotides matching TRBD2. Germline V gene lookup returns CDR1 GTSNPN and CDR2 SVGIG (reference sequence). The CDR3 consists of 13 residues. Unmatched junction bases numbered 7, after V lost 4 bases and J lost 6 bases. CDR3 sequence: CAWTQGLAGEQYF. The DNA for the CDR3 is TGTGCCTGGACCCAGGGACTAGCCGGCGAGCAGTACTTC.

This clonotype has only a few counts. The chain has TRBV19 and TRBJ2-4; 8 positions match TRBD2. The CDR3 has 17 residues. Germline CDR1 LNHDA, CDR2 SQIVND (reference sequence). After removal of 2 bases from V and 6 bases from J, the junction contained 12 bases not matched to a gene. For the CDR3, the DNA is TGTGCCAGTAGTATACTGCCCAGCGGGAGTTTCGTAAACATTCAGTACTTC. Translation: CASSILPSGSFVNIQYF.

CDR3 amino acids: CATSGWLAGRGSYNEQFF. CDR3 nucleotide sequence: TGTGCCACCAGTGGGTGGCTAGCGGGACGGGGTTCCTACAATGAGCAGTTCTTC. The chain has TRBV24-1 and TRBJ2-1; 9 bases fit TRBD2. The CDR3 runs 18 residues. Germline CDR1 is KGHDR and CDR2 is SFDVKD. Germline trimming cut 5 bases from V and 1 base from J; bases unmatched to any gene: 11.

The V call is TRBV30, the J call TRBJ1-5; weak D call: TRBD1 (6 bases). This CDR3 is 14 amino acids long. Germline V CDR1 and CDR2: GTSNPN, SVGIG (reference sequence). Trimming pared 2 bases from V and 4 bases from J, leaving 12 bases between. This CDR3 reads CAWSSGQLNQPQHF. Written as DNA, the CDR3 is TGTGCCTGGAGTTCTGGACAGCTGAATCAGCCCCAGCATTTT.

The table lists this clonotype with a few counts. V is TRBV15 and J is TRBJ1-3; 10 nucleotides match TRBD1. The V and J ends lost 6 bases and 2 bases, in that order; junction bases with no gene match: 4. The CDR3 totals 15 residues. From germline, CDR1 is LNHNV and CDR2 YYDKDF (reference sequence). The CDR3 loop is CATSIDRGPGNTIYF. The CDR3 DNA reads TGTGCCACCAGTATCGACAGGGGGCCTGGAAACACCATATATTTT.

In this sample, this clonotype turned up a few times. This chain connects TRBV19 to TRBJ2-7; 7 nucleotides match TRBD2. CDR1 and CDR2 from the germline V gene are LNHDA and SQIVND (reference sequence). This CDR3 contains 15 residues. V was pared by 4 bases and J by 3 bases, with 9 bases of the junction left unmatched. CDR3 sequence: CASSTSGEGLYEQYF. In DNA, the CDR3 is TGTGCCAGTAGTACCTCGGGGGAGGGTCTCTACGAGCAGTACTTC.

This clonotype was seen only a few times. This rearrangement joins TRBV7-8 to TRBJ2-2; 15 bases fit TRBD2. Germline trimming cut 5 bases from V and 7 bases from J; bases unmatched to any gene: 5. The CDR3 totals 16 residues. CDR1 SGHVS and CDR2 FQNEAQ come from the germline V gene. The chain's CDR3 is CASSPGLAGGNGELFF. DNA of the CDR3: TGTGCCAGCAGCCCTGGACTAGCGGGAGGGAACGGGGAGCTGTTTTTT.

In this sample, this clonotype turned up a few times. The genes are TRBV12-3 or TRBV12-4 and TRBJ2-2; 10 bases match TRBD2. The CDR3 runs 19 residues. Trimming at V came to 6 bases and at J to 6 bases, leaving 19 bases not matched to a gene. The DNA for the CDR3 is TGTGCCAGCAGCCCACCCGTTAAACCGGGACTAGCGTTCTCCGGGGAGCTGTTTTTT. It codes for CASSPPVKPGLAFSGELFF.

This clonotype appeared a few times. This sequence joins TRBV20-1 and TRBJ1-1; D unclear. The CDR3 contains 14 residues. Trimming took 1 base from V and 1 from J, leaving 10 bases between them. From germline, CDR1 is DFQATT and CDR2 SNEGSKA (reference sequence). In DNA form, the CDR3 reads TGCAGTGCTAGAGTGTATACTGAGAACACTGAAGCTTTCTTT. Its translation: CSARVYTENTEAFF.

The chain employs TRBV5-1 and TRBJ1-1, with no clear D. The CDR3 loop spans 11 amino acids. Germline CDR1 is SGHRS and CDR2 is YFSETQ. The germline V and J ends were trimmed by 5 bases and 7 bases, with 9 bases remaining between them. CDR3 in DNA: TGCGCCAGCAGACATGAGGATGAAGCTTTCTTT. This translates into CASRHEDEAFF.

This chain uses TRBV19 with TRBJ2-1; 11 bases map to TRBD2. Germline lookup yields CDR1 LNHDA and CDR2 SQIVND (reference sequence). V shed 6 bases and J 4 bases; nucleotides not matched to a gene: 5. The CDR3 length is 15 residues. The CDR3 DNA follows: TGTGCCAGTAGCACGACTAGCGGGATGTACAATGAGCAGTTCTTC. Protein product: CASSTTSGMYNEQFF.

This clonotype occurred a few times. The chain has TRBV20-1 and TRBJ2-1; D call uncertain. This CDR3 spans 13 amino acids. V was clipped by 7 bases and J by 2 bases, with 12 bases between them. The germline V gene encodes CDR1 DFQATT and CDR2 SNEGSKA (reference sequence). CDR3 nucleotide sequence: TGCAGTGTAGGTCCCTATCCCTACAATGAGCAGTTCTTC. Protein sequence: CSVGPYPYNEQFF.

This rearrangement joins TRBV4-2 to TRBJ2-7, with D hard to call. Trimming cost V 0 bases and J 4 bases, with 10 bases left between them. The CDR3 loop spans 14 amino acids. Germline assignment: CDR1 LGHNA and CDR2 YNFKEQ. The CDR3 loop is CASSQDFDSYEQYF. The CDR3 coding sequence is TGTGCCAGCAGCCAAGATTTTGACTCTTACGAGCAGTACTTC.